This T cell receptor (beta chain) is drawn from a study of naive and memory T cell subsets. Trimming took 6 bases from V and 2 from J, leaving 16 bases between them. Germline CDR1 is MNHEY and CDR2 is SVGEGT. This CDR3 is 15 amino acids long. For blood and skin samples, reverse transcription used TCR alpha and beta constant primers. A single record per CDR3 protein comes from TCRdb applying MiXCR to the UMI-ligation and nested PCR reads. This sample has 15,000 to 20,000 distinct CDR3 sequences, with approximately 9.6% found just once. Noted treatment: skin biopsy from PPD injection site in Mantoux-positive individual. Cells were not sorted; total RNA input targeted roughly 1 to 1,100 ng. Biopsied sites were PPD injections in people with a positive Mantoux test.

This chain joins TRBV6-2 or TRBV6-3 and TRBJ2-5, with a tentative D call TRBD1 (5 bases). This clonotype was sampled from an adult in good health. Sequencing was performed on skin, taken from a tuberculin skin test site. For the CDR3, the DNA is TGTGCCAGCAGCCAGGGCAGAAGAAATCAAGAGACCCAGTACTTC. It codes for CASSQGRRNQETQYF.